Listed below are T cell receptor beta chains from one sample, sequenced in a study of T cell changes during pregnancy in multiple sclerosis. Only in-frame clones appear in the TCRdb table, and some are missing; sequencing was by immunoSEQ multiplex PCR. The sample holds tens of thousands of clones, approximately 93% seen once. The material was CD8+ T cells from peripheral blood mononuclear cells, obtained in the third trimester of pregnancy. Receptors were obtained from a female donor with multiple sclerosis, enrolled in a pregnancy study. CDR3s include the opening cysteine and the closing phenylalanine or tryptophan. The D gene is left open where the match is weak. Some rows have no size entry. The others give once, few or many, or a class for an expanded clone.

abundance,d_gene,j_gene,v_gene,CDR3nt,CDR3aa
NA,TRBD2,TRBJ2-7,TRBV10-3,TGTGCCATCAGTGAGGGACTAGCGGACTCCTACGAGCAGTACTTC,CAISEGLADSYEQYF
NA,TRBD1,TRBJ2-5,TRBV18,TGTGCCAGCTCACCGGGACAGCAAGAGACCCAGTACTTC,CASSPGQQETQYF
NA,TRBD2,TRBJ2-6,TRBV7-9,TGTGCCAGCAGCTTAGCGCGGGGGACTCTTAGCTCTGGGGCCAACGTCCTGACTTTC,CASSLARGTLSSGANVLTF
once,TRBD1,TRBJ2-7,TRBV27,TGTGCCAGCAGTCAACAGGGGAGTAGCGACGAGCAGTACTTC,CASSQQGSSDEQYF
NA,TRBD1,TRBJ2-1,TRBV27,TGTGCCAGCCGACAGGGGGCGGTAGGGGCACATGAGCAGTTCTTC,CASRQGAVGAHEQFF
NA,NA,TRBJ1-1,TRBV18,TGTGCCAGCTCCCCCCTGGGGGCGGATACTGAAGCTTTCTTT,CASSPLGADTEAFF
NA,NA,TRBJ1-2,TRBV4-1,TGCGCCAGCAGCCAAGGTACAGGGCTAGACTATGGCTACACCTTC,CASSQGTGLDYGYTF
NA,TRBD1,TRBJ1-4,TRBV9,TGTGCCAGCAGCGTAGATCCGGGACAGCTACTAACTAATGAAAAACTGTTTTTT,CASSVDPGQLLTNEKLFF
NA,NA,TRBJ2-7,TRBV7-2,TGTGCCAGCAGCTATTATCCAGAGAGGGAGCAGTACTTC,CASSYYPEREQYF
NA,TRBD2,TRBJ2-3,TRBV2,TGTGCCAGCAGTGGTACGACTAGCGGGAGACCGCCAGATACGCAGTATTTT,CASSGTTSGRPPDTQYF
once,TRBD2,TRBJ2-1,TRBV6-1,TGTGCCAGCAGTGAGTTACTAGCGGGAGAGCACAATGAGCAGTTCTTC,CASSELLAGEHNEQFF
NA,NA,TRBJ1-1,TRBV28,TGTGCCAGCAGTTTAACGTTAGAGGGGAACACTGAAGCTTTCTTT,CASSLTLEGNTEAFF
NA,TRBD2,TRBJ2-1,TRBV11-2,TGTGCCTGCGGGAGTTTGTACAATGAGCAGTTCTTC,CACGSLYNEQFF
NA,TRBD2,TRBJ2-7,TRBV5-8,TGTGCCAGCAGCTTTTCGGCGGGAGGGGAGCAGTACTTC,CASSFSAGGEQYF
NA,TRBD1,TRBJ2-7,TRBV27,TGTGCCAGCAGTTTAACAGGGGGCTACGAGCAGTACTTC,CASSLTGGYEQYF
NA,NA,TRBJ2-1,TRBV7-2,TGTGCCAGCAGCTTAGGCACACCCGAGCAGTTCTTC,CASSLGTPEQFF
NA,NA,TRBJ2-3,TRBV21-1,TGTCTCTACACAGATACGCAGTATTTT,CLYTDTQYF
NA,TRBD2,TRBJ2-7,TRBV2,TGTGCCAGCAGTTCTACTAGCGGGACCTCCTACGAGCAGTACTTC,CASSSTSGTSYEQYF
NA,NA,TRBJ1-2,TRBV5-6,TGTGCCAGCAGCTTGTTTCAGGAGGTTGGCTACACCTTC,CASSLFQEVGYTF
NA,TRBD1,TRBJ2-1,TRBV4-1,TGCGCCAGCAGCCAAGGACAGGGGGCAGGCAATGAGCAGTTCTTC,CASSQGQGAGNEQFF
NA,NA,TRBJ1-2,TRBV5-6,TGTGCCAGCAGCCATATAACAGGGAGCTCGGGCTACACCTTC,CASSHITGSSGYTF
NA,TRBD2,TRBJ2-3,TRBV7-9,TGTGCCAGCAGCCCCTTGGGACTAGCGGGCACAGATACGCAGTATTTT,CASSPLGLAGTDTQYF
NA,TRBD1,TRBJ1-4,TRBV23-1,TGCGCCAGCAGTCAGGACAGGGTCGCAAAACTGTTTTTT,CASSQDRVAKLFF
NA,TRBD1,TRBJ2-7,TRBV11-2,TGTGCCAGCAGCTCCTACAGGGGAGAGGGTGCCTACGAGCAGTACTTC,CASSSYRGEGAYEQYF
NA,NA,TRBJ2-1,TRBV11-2,TGTGCCAGCAGCCCTACTGGACTCTATGAGCAGTTCTTC,CASSPTGLYEQFF
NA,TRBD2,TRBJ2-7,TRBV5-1,TGCGCCAGCAGCTTATATGGGCTAGCGGCCTCCTACGAGCAGTACTTC,CASSLYGLAASYEQYF
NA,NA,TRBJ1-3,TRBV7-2,TGTGCCAGCAGCTTAGACGTCGACTCCTCTGGAAACACCATATATTTT,CASSLDVDSSGNTIYF
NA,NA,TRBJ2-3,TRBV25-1,TGTGCCAGCAGTACCCCAGGGGGGAATACGCAGTATTTT,CASSTPGGNTQYF
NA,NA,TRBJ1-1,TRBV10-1,TGCGCCAGCAGTGGGGCGATGAACACTGAAGCTTTCTTT,CASSGAMNTEAFF
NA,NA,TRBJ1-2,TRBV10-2,TGCGCCAGCGGGCAGGGCTTCCGAAACTATGGCTACACCTTC,CASGQGFRNYGYTF
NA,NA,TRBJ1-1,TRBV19,TGTGCCAGTATGGCTGGCTTCGCTGAAGCTTTCTTT,CASMAGFAEAFF
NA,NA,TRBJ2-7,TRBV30,TGTGCCTGGAGTTTCTTCTCCGACAGCTCCTACGAGCAGTACTTC,CAWSFFSDSSYEQYF
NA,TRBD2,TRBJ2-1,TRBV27,TGTGCCAGCAGTCCCATAGCGGGAGTTGAGCAGTTCTTC,CASSPIAGVEQFF
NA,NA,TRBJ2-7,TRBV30,TGTGCCTGGAGTGTGCTCGGGTACTCCTACGAGCAGTACTTC,CAWSVLGYSYEQYF
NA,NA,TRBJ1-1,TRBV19,TGTGCCAGTAGTATCCCCGGGACAAAAGCTTTCTTT,CASSIPGTKAFF